The entry that follows covers one TCR beta chain sequence. The sample originates from a study of radiation and T cells in renal cell carcinoma. The CDR3 totals 15 residues. In germline, CDR1 is SGHRS, CDR2 YFSETQ. The V and J ends lost 5 bases and 5 bases respectively, with 16 bases between them. As for time point: blood 4 weeks post-SBRT, at nephrectomy. Treatment defined: 15 Gy SBRT to primary tumor, nephrectomy 4 weeks later. The protocol was immunoSEQ multiplex PCR, while the TCRdb copy is restricted to in-frame clones and leaves out a portion. The sample lists around 170,000 clones, about 87% occurring once.

The clonotype was recovered from a woman in her 50s with renal cell carcinoma. This chain joins TRBV5-1 and TRBJ2-2, with D tentatively TRBD1 or TRBD2 (6 bases each). The specimen comprised blood, sampled from a patient whose treatment included radiotherapy and nephrectomy. CDR3 sequence reads: CASRLIQGGTGELFF. In nucleotides, the CDR3 is TGCGCCAGCAGGCTTATACAGGGAGGTACCGGGGAGCTGTTTTTT. The full variable domain, with the rest looked up from reference TRBV5-1 and TRBJ2-2, is KAGVTQTPRYLIKTRGQQVTLSCSPISGHRSVSWYQQTPGQGLQFLFEYFSETQRNKGNFPGRFSGRQFSNSRSEMNVSTLELGDSALYLCASRLIQGGTGELFFGEGSRLTVL.